Listed here are 27 T cell receptor beta chains from one sample, sequenced in a study of human T cells and chemical hapten exposure. From the RACE reads, TCRdb called clonotypes with MiXCR, one entry per CDR3 protein. The data show 180,000 or so distinct CDR3 sequences, about a fifth seen once. Stated time point: patch test 1, 2 weeks after DPC sensitization. Treatment of the sample: therapeutic diphenylcyclopropenone sensitization with weekly scalp DPC. The source material was whole blood, sampled in connection with sensitization to the hapten diphenylcyclopropenone (DPC). The receptors originated from a woman between 45 and 65 years old with alopecia areata. Some clones in this sample may be carry-over from other donors' samples.

This clonotype was detected many times. The chain recombines TRBV21-1 with TRBJ2-2; TRBD2, the table's D call, lacks a check against the DNA. TRBV21-1 is marked as a pseudogene. The CDR3 has 18 residues. CDR3 sequence (DNA): TGTGCCAGCAGCAAGGAAGCGGCGTTAGCGGGAGGAACCGGGGAGCTGTTTTTT. Its protein is CASSKEAALAGGTGELFF.

This clonotype was counted between two and nine times. The chain joins TRBV7-6 to TRBJ2-7; perhaps TRBD1 as D (6 bases). Trimming removed 6 bases at V and 3 bases at J, with 18 bases between. The CDR3 is made up of 15 amino acids. The V gene's germline CDR1 is SGHVS and CDR2 FNYEAQ. The CDR3 loop is CASSSTGGPYYEQYF. In nucleotides, the CDR3 is TGTGCCAGCAGTTCGACAGGAGGTCCCTACTACGAGCAGTACTTC.

V and J are TRBV5-1 and TRBJ2-1; 12 positions agree with TRBD2. V lost 0 bases and J lost 3; bases outside the gene matches: 4. Germline CDR1 SGHRS, CDR2 YFSETQ. CDR3 length: 17 amino acids. CDR3 sequence: CASSLEASGRGYNEQFF. The CDR3 coding sequence is TGCGCCAGCAGCTTGGAGGCTAGCGGGAGGGGCTACAATGAGCAGTTCTTC.

The chain uses TRBV15 and TRBJ1-1; tentative D call: TRBD1 (5 bases). The V gene's germline CDR1 is LNHNV and CDR2 YYDKDF (reference sequence). Trimming removed 3 bases at V and 5 bases at J, with 13 bases between. This CDR3 is built from 14 residues. CDR3 amino acids: CATSRPDGGTEAFF. CDR3 sequence (DNA): TGTGCCACCAGCAGGCCCGACGGGGGGACTGAAGCTTTCTTT. Full variable domain (outside the CDR3, taken from reference TRBV15 and TRBJ1-1): DAMVIQNPRYQVTQFGKPVTLSCSQTLNHNVMYWYQQKSSQAPKLLFHYYDKDFNNEADTPDNFQSRRPNTSFCFLDIRSPGLGDTAMYLCATSRPDGGTEAFFGQGTRLTVV.

This clonotype has just a few counts. The chain carries TRBV29-1 and TRBJ1-1; 7 positions match TRBD1. CDR1 is SQVTM, CDR2 ANQGSEA, per germline. This CDR3 has 12 residues. The junction had 5 bases not matched to a gene; V was cut back by 6 bases and J by 4 bases. The CDR3 loop is CSVGQVSTEAFF. The CDR3 coding sequence is TGCAGCGTCGGACAGGTTAGCACTGAAGCTTTCTTT.

The rearrangement uses TRBV12-3 or TRBV12-4 and TRBJ2-2, with D possibly being TRBD1 (6 bases). The CDR3 totals 13 residues. Trimming cost V 8 bases and J 5 bases, with 12 bases left between them. In DNA form, the CDR3 reads TGTGCCAGCGCTCACAGGGTAACCGGGGAGCTGTTTTTT. This encodes CASAHRVTGELFF.

This clonotype turned up a few times. V usage is TRBV5-1 and J usage is TRBJ2-1, with TRBD2 matching 8 bases. The CDR3 spans 15 residues. CDR1 is SGHRS, CDR2 YFSETQ, per germline. Germline trimming cut 2 bases from V and 1 base from J; bases unmatched to any gene: 2. This chain's CDR3 is CASSFSSGSYNEQFF. CDR3 DNA sequence: TGCGCCAGCAGCTTTTCTAGCGGGTCCTACAATGAGCAGTTCTTC.

The J gene is TRBJ2-7, the V gene TRBV20-1; TRBD2 agrees at 10 bases. The CDR3 is 16 amino acids. V was clipped by 5 bases and J by 0 bases; unmatched bases: 10. The germline CDR1 and CDR2 sequences are DFQATT and SNEGSKA (reference sequence). Here the CDR3 reads CSADDPSGSLSYEQYF. CDR3 nucleotides: TGCAGTGCTGACGACCCTAGCGGGAGCCTCTCCTACGAGCAGTACTTC.

This clonotype has just a few counts. The chain has TRBV7-9 and TRBJ1-1; D perhaps matches TRBD1 (6 bases). Trimming left V 6 bases short and J 3 bases short, with 17 bases between. The CDR3 contains 15 residues. In germline, CDR1 is SEHNR, CDR2 FQNEAQ (reference sequence). Here the CDR3 reads CASRNESGTYTEAFF. CDR3 DNA sequence: TGTGCCAGCAGAAATGAAAGTGGGACATACACTGAAGCTTTCTTT.

Worth noting for this clonotype: A single base separates this from a much larger clone, so it may be a read error. As DNA, the CDR3 is TGTGTCAGCTCACCGGGGGGGCTGGACACTGAAGCTTTCTTT. Translated, it gives CVSSPGGLDTEAFF. The chain has TRBV18 and TRBJ1-1; TRBD1 is a possible D gene (6 bases). The CDR3 totals 14 residues. The germline V gene has CDR1 KGHSH and CDR2 LQKENI.

The CDR3 loop reads CSASEQGITEAFF. CDR3 bases: TGCAGTGCTAGCGAGCAGGGGATCACTGAAGCTTTCTTT. The V and J genes are TRBV20-1 and TRBJ1-1; possible D gene TRBD1, 6 bases. V lost 3 bases, J lost 4 bases, and 12 bases lay in between. The CDR3 is made up of 13 amino acids. Germline-derived CDR1 and CDR2 are DFQATT and SNEGSKA (reference sequence).

This clonotype was detected only a few times. This chain links TRBV24-1 with TRBJ2-3, with 7 bases that match TRBD1. Losses at the gene ends were 2 bases for V and 5 bases for J; bases not matched to a gene: 9. This CDR3 is 16 amino acids long. Germline CDR1 and CDR2: KGHDR and SFDVKD. The DNA of the CDR3 is TGTGCCACCAGTGATTCAGGGGGACCCACAGAAGATACGCAGTATTTT. Its protein is CATSDSGGPTEDTQYF.

This clonotype was counted a few times. The rearrangement links TRBV3-1 to TRBJ2-3, with D possibly TRBD1 on 5 matching bases. The CDR3 has 15 amino acids. From germline, CDR1 is LGHDT and CDR2 YNNKEL (reference sequence). Trimming removed 1 base at V and 2 bases at J, with 10 bases between. The CDR3 reads CASSQASRATDTQYF. DNA for the CDR3: TGTGCCAGCAGCCAAGCGTCCAGGGCCACAGATACGCAGTATTTT.

This chain links TRBV6-5 with TRBJ1-5, with D possibly TRBD1 on 6 matching bases. The germline V gene encodes CDR1 MNHEY and CDR2 SVGAGI. The CDR3 covers 14 residues. Trimming removed 6 bases from V and 5 bases from J, with 14 bases in between. DNA of the CDR3: TGTGCCAGCAGCCGCAGGGGCCACTATCAGCCCCAGCATTTT. It yields the protein CASSRRGHYQPQHF.

The table lists this clonotype with a few counts. V is TRBV11-2 and J is TRBJ2-5; D possibly corresponds to TRBD2 (5 bases). Trimming removed 2 bases from V and 0 bases from J, with 10 bases in between. The CDR3 spans 15 residues. Germline V gene data show CDR1 as SGHAT and CDR2 as FQNNGV. This chain's CDR3 is CASSLQFGNQETQYF. The CDR3 DNA reads TGTGCCAGCAGCTTACAGTTCGGGAACCAAGAGACCCAGTACTTC.

The chain recombines TRBV7-9 with TRBJ2-7; TRBD2 aligns across 9 bases. The CDR3 is 14 amino acids. The germline gives CDR1 SEHNR, CDR2 FQNEAQ (reference sequence). The trim removed 3 bases at V and 5 bases at J, leaving 5 bases unmatched. CDR3 residues: CASSFIAGADEQYF. CDR3 coding DNA: TGTGCCAGCAGCTTTATAGCGGGAGCGGACGAGCAGTACTTC.

This clonotype is medium-sized by share. The V gene is TRBV7-8, the J gene TRBJ2-7; D might be TRBD1 or TRBD2, each matching 6 bases. The CDR3 covers 15 residues. CDR1 is SGHVS, CDR2 FQNEAQ, per germline. The V gene lost 5 bases and the J gene lost 0 bases, with 14 bases spanning the gap. The CDR3 reads CASSLTRGISYEQYF. DNA of the CDR3: TGTGCCAGCAGCCTGACTAGGGGGATCTCCTACGAGCAGTACTTC.

This clonotype was counted only a few times. The CDR3 region has the DNA TGCGCCAGCAGTGAATACAGAGCGAACACTGAAGCTTTCTTT. Its protein is CASSEYRANTEAFF. V and J are TRBV10-1 and TRBJ1-1; D is unresolved. Germline V gene sequence: CDR1 WNHNN, CDR2 SYGVQD (reference sequence). The length of the CDR3 is 14 residues. V was cut by 3 bases and J by 1 base, with 9 bases left in between.

This clonotype showed up just a few times. The J gene is TRBJ2-1, the V gene TRBV7-3, with 10 bases lining up with TRBD1. Trimming at V came to 5 bases and at J to 4 bases, leaving 11 bases not matched to a gene. CDR1 is SGHTA and CDR2 is FQGTGA in the germline V gene. The CDR3 has 17 residues. In nucleotides, the CDR3 is TGTGCCAGCAGCCCAGGGGCTCGACAGGGGGCTTACAATGAGCAGTTCTTC. Translated: CASSPGARQGAYNEQFF.

A few counts support this clonotype. The rearrangement links TRBV29-1 to TRBJ1-2, with a tentative D call TRBD1 (6 bases). V lost 1 base and J 3 bases, leaving 15 bases between the germline ends. Germline values: CDR1 SQVTM, CDR2 ANQGSEA. CDR3 length: 15 amino acids. The CDR3 spells CSVEGQGIPHYGYTF. For the CDR3, the DNA is TGCAGCGTTGAAGGGCAGGGGATCCCCCACTATGGCTACACCTTC.

This clonotype has a handful of counts. This rearrangement joins TRBV29-1 to TRBJ2-1, with D possibly being TRBD1 (6 bases). Germline V lookup: CDR1 SQVTM, CDR2 ANQGSEA. V shed 5 bases and J shed 4 bases, with 21 bases lying between them. This CDR3 has 16 residues. The CDR3 region is CSVLAQGPGTYNEQFF. The CDR3 nucleotides read TGCAGCGTTCTCGCACAGGGCCCCGGGACGTACAATGAGCAGTTCTTC.

The chain recombines TRBV18 with TRBJ2-3; D might be TRBD1 (6 bases). Germline-derived CDR1 and CDR2 are KGHSH and LQKENI. Trimming pared 6 bases from V and 4 bases from J, leaving 11 bases between. CDR3 length: 13 amino acids. CDR3 DNA: TGTGCCAGCTCTCCCGGACAGCCAGATACGCAGTATTTT. The encoded protein is CASSPGQPDTQYF.

This chain links TRBV29-1 with TRBJ1-1; 9 bases are shared with TRBD1. Germline V gene lookup returns CDR1 SQVTM and CDR2 ANQGSEA. Germline trimming cut 5 bases from V and 1 base from J; bases unmatched to any gene: 2. The CDR3 consists of 13 residues. CDR3 in amino acids: CSVHRGRNTEAFF. In DNA, the CDR3 is TGCAGCGTTCACAGGGGGCGGAACACTGAAGCTTTCTTT. Full variable domain (outside the CDR3, taken from reference TRBV29-1 and TRBJ1-1): SAVISQKPSRDICQRGTSLTIQCQVDSQVTMMFWYRQQPGQSLTLIATANQGSEATYESGFVIDKFPISRPNLTFSTLTVSNMSPEDSSIYLCSVHRGRNTEAFFGQGTRLTVV.

J is TRBJ2-1 and V is TRBV7-2, with TRBD2 identical over 11 bases. Germline trimming cut 5 bases from V and 8 bases from J; bases unmatched to any gene: 11. Germline values: CDR1 SGHTA, CDR2 FQGNSA. This CDR3 is 16 amino acids long. This CDR3 is CASSPRLAGRRYEQFF. CDR3 sequence (DNA): TGTGCCAGCAGCCCCAGACTAGCGGGACGGCGGTATGAGCAGTTCTTC. The complete variable domain, with remaining parts taken from reference TRBV7-2 and TRBJ2-1, reads GAGVSQSPSNKVTEKGKDVELRCDPISGHTALYWYRQSLGQGLEFLIYFQGNSAPDKSGLPSDRFSAERTGGSVSTLTIQRTQQEDSAVYLCASSPRLAGRRYEQFFGPGTRLTVL.

V usage is TRBV15 and J usage is TRBJ2-3; the D gene is possibly TRBD2 (5 bases). The germline V gene encodes CDR1 LNHNV and CDR2 YYDKDF (reference sequence). This CDR3 spans 14 amino acids. Trimming took off 3 bases at V and 3 bases at J, with 10 bases between the two ends. CDR3 nucleotides: TGTGCCACCAGCAGTGGCGGGTCTACAGATACGCAGTATTTT. Its translation is CATSSGGSTDTQYF.

The J gene is TRBJ2-7, the V gene TRBV15, with D uncertain. V was trimmed by 2 bases and J by 4 bases, leaving 9 bases between them. Per the germline V gene, CDR1 is LNHNV and CDR2 is YYDKDF (reference sequence). This CDR3 contains 13 residues. The CDR3: CATSRYSAYEQYF. The CDR3 DNA sequence: TGTGCCACCAGCAGATATTCGGCTTACGAGCAGTACTTC.

This clonotype was seen a handful of times. This chain uses TRBV6-2 or TRBV6-3 with TRBJ2-7; 7 bases match TRBD1. Germline loops: CDR1 MNHEY, CDR2 SVGEGT. The CDR3 has 14 amino acids. Germline trimming cut 0 bases from V and 6 bases from J; bases unmatched to any gene: 5. The DNA of the CDR3 is TGTGCCAGCAGTTACTCGGCAGGGGGTCGCGAGCAGTACTTC. Translating it yields CASSYSAGGREQYF.